The clone carrying this T cell receptor beta chain came up a few times. As yet, its antigen is unknown. CD8 T cells were positively selected from what remained after CD4 positive selection. The beta constant-region primer was an equimolar mix of two oligonucleotides covering TRBC1 and TRBC2. The ligated cDNA underwent four PCR rounds using SP2 and nested alpha and beta constant-region primers. Via MiXCR, TCRdb re-called the UMI-ligation and nested PCR reads, giving one row per CDR3 protein. The profile covers 130,000 to 150,000 distinct CDR3 sequences, with about a sixth appearing a single time and approximately 0.15% taken by the ten largest. This record comes from a study of naive and memory T cell subsets. Study observations and caveats: Activation and differentiation may alter RNA-based TCR counts. No ground truth validated the naive and memory repertoire findings.

The clonotype was recovered from a human donor in good health. Input material: naive CD4+ T cells from blood.

CDR3 DNA: TGTGCCACCAGGAACAGGGACACCGGGGAGCTGTTTTTT. It codes for CATRNRDTGELFF. The chain couples TRBV24-1 to TRBJ2-2; possible D gene TRBD1, 6 bases. In germline, CDR1 is KGHDR, CDR2 SFDVKD. CDR3 length: 13 residues. Between the trimmed V and J ends, which lost 7 bases and 3 bases, there was a span of 8 bases.